This T cell receptor beta chain is drawn from a study of blood T cell repertoires in COVID-19. Trimming took 5 bases from V and 4 from J; bases not matched to a gene: 7. In germline, CDR1 is LGHDT, CDR2 YNNKEL (reference sequence). The CDR3 is 15 residues long. The repertoire was sequenced with immunoSEQ multiplex PCR; TCRdb's copy has only in-frame clones and lacks some. The data show around 310,000 clones, about nine tenths seen once. The study assigned cohorts using participant-reported clinical history. The sample comprised PBMCs or T cells enriched from blood (not recorded which). This sequence was found in a woman in her thirties who had recovered from COVID-19. The chain is built from TRBV3-1 (or the pseudogene TRBV3-2) and TRBJ1-5; 8 bases fit TRBD1. The CDR3 spells CASSWGTGANQPQHF. The CDR3 DNA sequence: TGTGCCAGCAGCTGGGGGACAGGCGCTAATCAGCCCCAGCATTTT.